One T cell receptor beta chain is described in this entry. These data belong to a study of blood T cell repertoires in COVID-19. Study details: Spain, Italy and the United States supplied samples that represented acute and convalescent COVID-19. Sources were T cells, B-cell-depleted T cells, or PBMCs; the material itself was cDNA or gDNA.

Per the original methods: Estimation of nucleated cell counts was performed using reference gene primer amplification. Only in-frame clones appear in the TCRdb table, and some are missing; sequencing was by immunoSEQ multiplex PCR. V, J and clone size are taken as reported in that table, and D and trimming were inferred from the DNA itself. The sample holds roughly 50,000 clones, about 90% seen once. Trimming took off 1 base at V and 7 bases at J, with 15 bases between the two ends. The CDR3 runs 15 residues. CDR1 and CDR2 from the germline V gene are SGHRS and YFSETQ. This TCR derives from a man of 80 years or more with acute or convalescent COVID-19. The chain combines TRBV5-1 with TRBJ2-1; tentatively, D is TRBD2 (6 bases). Specimen: peripheral blood. This CDR3 is CASSLFVGEVNEQFF. As DNA, the CDR3 is TGCGCCAGCAGCTTGTTCGTAGGGGAGGTAAATGAGCAGTTCTTC. Complete variable domain (other parts from reference TRBV5-1 and TRBJ2-1): KAGVTQTPRYLIKTRGQQVTLSCSPISGHRSVSWYQQTPGQGLQFLFEYFSETQRNKGNFPGRFSGRQFSNSRSEMNVSTLELGDSALYLCASSLFVGEVNEQFFGPGTRLTVL.